The 21 T cell receptor beta chains reported below all come from one sample, sequenced in a study of blood T cell repertoires in COVID-19 (TCRdb year 2020). The library was built by means of the immunoSEQ multiplex PCR assay. Imported from immuneACCESS, the table was reduced by TCRdb to in-frame sequences with V and J called. These copies leave out some clones; in studies compared against another copy, an unresolved V gene accounts for under half, and the cause of the remainder is not known. The sample table holds roughly 250,000 clones, of which over 75% were seen once. Jointly, the top ten make up 2% to 2.5% of the sample. The sequenced material came from peripheral blood. These receptors were obtained from a woman in her forties who had recovered from COVID-19.

In this sample, this clone turned up once. The chain is built from TRBV5-1 and TRBJ1-4; maybe TRBD1 (5 bases). Germline V gene lookup returns CDR1 SGHRS and CDR2 YFSETQ. The ends were cut back, 0 bases at V and 0 bases at J, with 9 bases in the middle. This CDR3 has 16 amino acids. The CDR3 region is CASSLVSGATNEKLFF. Written as DNA, the CDR3 is TGCGCCAGCAGCTTGGTTTCGGGGGCAACTAATGAAAAACTGTTTTTT.

This chain uses TRBV7-3 with TRBJ2-3; D unclear. The CDR3 has 15 residues. CDR1 and CDR2 from the germline V gene are SGHTA and FQGTGA. Trimming left V 5 bases short and J 1 base short, with 13 bases between. The CDR3 protein is CASSRDSTRTDTQYF. The CDR3 DNA reads TGTGCCAGCAGCCGAGACTCGACTCGCACAGATACGCAGTATTTT.

The chain has TRBV3-1 (or the pseudogene TRBV3-2) and TRBJ2-5; a possible D gene is TRBD2 (5 bases). Deletions cut 3 bases from V and 4 bases from J, with 9 bases between. The CDR3 has 13 residues. Germline V gene data show CDR1 as LGHDT and CDR2 as YNNKEL (reference sequence). CDR3 sequence reads: CASSHPGVETQYF. The CDR3 DNA sequence: TGTGCCAGCAGCCATCCCGGGGTAGAGACCCAGTACTTC.

The chain carries TRBV4-3 and TRBJ2-7; perhaps TRBD1 as D (6 bases). This CDR3 has 15 amino acids. The germline gives CDR1 LGHNA, CDR2 YSLEER. V shed 0 bases and J shed 2 bases, with 11 bases lying between them. As DNA, the CDR3 is TGCGCCAGCAGCCAAGAGGGACACGAGGCCTACGAGCAGTACTTC. The encoded protein is CASSQEGHEAYEQYF.

The chain carries TRBV5-4 and TRBJ2-7; 10 bases match TRBD2. With V trimmed by 4 bases and J by 3 bases, 7 bases remained unmatched. This CDR3 spans 15 amino acids. The germline gives CDR1 SGHNT, CDR2 YYREEE (reference sequence). CDR3 sequence reads: CASSGGTSEFYEQYF. CDR3 nucleotide sequence: TGTGCCAGCAGCGGAGGGACTAGCGAATTCTACGAGCAGTACTTC.

This sequence joins TRBV5-4 and TRBJ2-3; 13 bases map to TRBD2. The J segment lost 1 base and the V segment lost 2 bases, leaving 4 bases of the junction unmatched. CDR1 is SGHNT, CDR2 YYREEE, per germline (reference sequence). There are 17 residues in the CDR3. The CDR3 DNA reads TGTGCCAGCAGCTTAGGACTAGCGGGGGTCCGCACAGATACGCAGTATTTT. It translates to CASSLGLAGVRTDTQYF.

This clone is a singleton in its sample. The gene calls are TRBV6-6 and TRBJ2-3, with 12 bases that match TRBD2. Germline V CDR1 and CDR2: MNHNY, SVGAGI (reference sequence). The CDR3 is made up of 14 amino acids. Trimming removed 10 bases from V and 3 bases from J; junction bases left unmatched: 5. CDR3 coding DNA: TGTGCCACACGGACTAGCGGGAAAACAGATACGCAGTATTTT. Translating gives CATRTSGKTDTQYF.

This clone is a singleton in its sample. The V gene is TRBV7-6, the J gene TRBJ2-7, with a weak D call TRBD2 (5 bases). CDR3 length equals 13 residues. Germline V CDR1 and CDR2: SGHVS, FNYEAQ. V was trimmed by 1 base and J by 2 bases, leaving 6 bases between them. DNA of the CDR3: TGTGCCAGCAGCTTAGTGGAGGCCTACGAGCAGTACTTC. Amino acids: CASSLVEAYEQYF.

V usage is TRBV28 and J usage is TRBJ2-7; D is perhaps TRBD2 (6 bases). The CDR3 has 15 residues. The V and J ends lost 7 bases and 4 bases respectively, with 20 bases between them. Per germline, CDR1 MDHEN and CDR2 SYDVKM. This CDR3 reads CASTPLWTTMYEQYF. As DNA, the CDR3 is TGTGCCAGCACCCCTTTATGGACTACAATGTACGAGCAGTACTTC.

The rearrangement links TRBV19 to TRBJ1-1, with D possibly matching TRBD1 (5 bases). CDR3 length equals 15 residues. Trimming took off 7 bases at V and 0 bases at J, with 15 bases between the two ends. Germline V CDR1 and CDR2: LNHDA, SQIVND (reference sequence). CDR3 bases: TGTGCCAGTACCCGCAGGGAGGGAATGAACACTGAAGCTTTCTTT. Amino acids: CASTRREGMNTEAFF.

The V and J genes are TRBV5-4 and TRBJ2-7; 10 nucleotides match TRBD1. CDR3 length equals 15 residues. Germline V lookup: CDR1 SGHNT, CDR2 YYREEE (reference sequence). V was clipped by 3 bases and J by 3 bases; unmatched bases: 6. DNA for the CDR3: TGTGCCAGCAGCTCACCGGGACAGGGGTTCTACGAGCAGTACTTC. Translating it yields CASSSPGQGFYEQYF. Complete variable domain (other parts from reference TRBV5-4 and TRBJ2-7): ETGVTQSPTHLIKTRGQQVTLRCSSQSGHNTVSWYQQALGQGPQFIFQYYREEENGRGNFPPRFSGLQFPNYSSELNVNALELDDSALYLCASSSPGQGFYEQYFGPGTRLTVT.

The chain joins TRBV6-6 to TRBJ1-2; 7 nucleotides agree with TRBD1. CDR3 length: 16 amino acids. V shed 2 bases, J shed 4 bases, and the junction held 10 bases outside the gene matches. Germline assignment: CDR1 MNHNY and CDR2 SVGAGI (reference sequence). The CDR3 reads CASSYVSGGLGYGYTF. The CDR3 region has the DNA TGTGCCAGCAGTTACGTTTCAGGGGGACTTGGCTATGGCTACACCTTC.

This clone appeared once. V usage is TRBV27 and J usage is TRBJ2-1; 9 bases are a match to TRBD1. V was clipped by 8 bases and J by 7 bases; unmatched bases: 9. The length of the CDR3 is 14 residues. The V gene's germline CDR1 is MNHEY and CDR2 SMNVEV (reference sequence). As DNA, the CDR3 is TGTGCCAGCTGCCGGGACAGGGTGGGGAATGAGCAGTTCTTC. This encodes CASCRDRVGNEQFF.

The chain joins TRBV19 to TRBJ1-4; TRBD1 matches at 8 bases. V lost 11 bases and J lost 8; bases outside the gene matches: 10. Germline-derived CDR1 and CDR2 are LNHDA and SQIVND (reference sequence). There are 13 residues in the CDR3. The CDR3 loop reads CAARGTGHEKLFF. CDR3 in DNA: TGTGCCGCCAGGGGGACAGGACACGAAAAACTGTTTTTT. Full variable domain (missing parts from reference TRBV19 and TRBJ1-4): DGGITQSPKYLFRKEGQNVTLSCEQNLNHDAMYWYRQDPGQGLRLIYYSQIVNDFQKGDIAEGYSVSREKKESFPLTVTSAQKNPTAFYLCAARGTGHEKLFFGSGTQLSVL.

This clone has just a few counts. The chain has TRBV19 and TRBJ1-1; TRBD1 matches at 8 bases. Germline values: CDR1 LNHDA, CDR2 SQIVND (reference sequence). Trimming cost V 10 bases and J 4 bases; bases outside gene matches: 11. This CDR3 spans 14 amino acids. The CDR3 DNA reads TGTGCCACCCCCTCCTCAACAGGGGGCACTGAAGCTTTCTTT. It yields the protein CATPSSTGGTEAFF.

The chain has TRBV2 and TRBJ1-3; maybe TRBD1 (5 bases). The CDR3 has 17 residues. Germline lookup yields CDR1 SNHLY and CDR2 FYNNEI. V was cut by 0 bases and J by 0 bases, with 12 bases left in between. The CDR3 bases are TGTGCCAGCAGTGAAGCGCAGGGCCTGAGCTCTGGAAACACCATATATTTT. It encodes CASSEAQGLSSGNTIYF.

The table lists this clone with a count of one. The chain is built from TRBV12-3 or TRBV12-4 and TRBJ2-5, with no clear D. The V and J ends lost 3 bases and 2 bases respectively, with 4 bases between them. The CDR3 is 12 residues long. CDR3 DNA: TGTGCCAGCAGTTTTCAGCAAGAGACCCAGTACTTC. It specifies CASSFQQETQYF.

The chain employs TRBV4-3 and TRBJ2-7; D might be TRBD2 (5 bases). Trimming removed 0 bases at V and 7 bases at J, with 16 bases between. The germline CDR1 and CDR2 sequences are LGHNA and YSLEER. The CDR3 is 15 amino acids. This CDR3 reads CASSQEVLGNWEQYF. The CDR3 region has the DNA TGCGCCAGCAGCCAAGAGGTACTAGGTAACTGGGAGCAGTACTTC.

The chain combines TRBV5-5 with TRBJ2-7; 8 bases agree with TRBD1. CDR1 and CDR2 (germline): SGHKS, YYEKEE (reference sequence). The length of the CDR3 is 16 residues. J lost 0 bases, V lost 2 bases, and 7 bases had no gene match. The CDR3 DNA is TGTGCCAGCAGCTTAAGTATGGGACAGGCCTCCTACGAGCAGTACTTC. This sequence encodes CASSLSMGQASYEQYF.

The chain combines TRBV7-2 with TRBJ2-7, with 9 bases matching TRBD1. The junction had 4 bases not matched to a gene; V was cut back by 5 bases and J by 2 bases. Germline V lookup: CDR1 SGHTA, CDR2 FQGNSA. The CDR3 length is 14 residues. CDR3 loop: CASSRQGVPYEQYF. The CDR3 DNA reads as TGTGCCAGCAGCAGACAGGGGGTCCCCTACGAGCAGTACTTC. Looking up the rest from reference TRBV7-2 and TRBJ2-7 gives the full variable domain: GAGVSQSPSNKVTEKGKDVELRCDPISGHTALYWYRQSLGQGLEFLIYFQGNSAPDKSGLPSDRFSAERTGGSVSTLTIQRTQQEDSAVYLCASSRQGVPYEQYFGPGTRLTVT.

The chain combines TRBV27 with TRBJ1-2; 7 bases align to TRBD1. Germline CDR1 MNHEY, CDR2 SMNVEV (reference sequence). This CDR3 contains 15 residues. V was pared by 5 bases and J by 2 bases, with 8 bases of the junction left unmatched. In nucleotides, the CDR3 is TGTGCCAGCAGTAGCCGGACAGGACCAAACTATGGCTACACCTTC. This translates into CASSSRTGPNYGYTF.